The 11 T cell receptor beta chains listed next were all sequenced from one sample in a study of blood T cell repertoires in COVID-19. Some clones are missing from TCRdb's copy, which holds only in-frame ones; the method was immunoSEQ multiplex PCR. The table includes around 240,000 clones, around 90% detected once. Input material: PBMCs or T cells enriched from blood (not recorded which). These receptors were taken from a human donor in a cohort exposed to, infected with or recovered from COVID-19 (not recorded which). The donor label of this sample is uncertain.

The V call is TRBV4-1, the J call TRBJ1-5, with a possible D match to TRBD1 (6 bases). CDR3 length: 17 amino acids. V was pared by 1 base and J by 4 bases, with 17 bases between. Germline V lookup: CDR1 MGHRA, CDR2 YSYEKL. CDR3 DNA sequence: TGCGCCAGCAGCCAAGGCCTACAAGGGACACGGAATCAGCCCCAGCATTTT. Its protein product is CASSQGLQGTRNQPQHF.

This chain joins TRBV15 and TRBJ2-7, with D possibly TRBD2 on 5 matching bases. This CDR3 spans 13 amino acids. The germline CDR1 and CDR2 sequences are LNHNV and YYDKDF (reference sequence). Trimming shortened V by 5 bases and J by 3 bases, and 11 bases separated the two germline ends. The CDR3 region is CATSSGDFYEQYF. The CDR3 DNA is TGTGCCACCAGCTCCGGGGATTTCTACGAGCAGTACTTC.

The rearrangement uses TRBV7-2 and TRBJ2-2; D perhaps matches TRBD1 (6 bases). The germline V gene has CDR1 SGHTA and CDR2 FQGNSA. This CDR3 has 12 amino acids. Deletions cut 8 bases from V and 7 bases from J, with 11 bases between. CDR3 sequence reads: CASGLGGGELFF. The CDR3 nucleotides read TGTGCCAGCGGTCTAGGGGGCGGGGAGCTGTTTTTT.

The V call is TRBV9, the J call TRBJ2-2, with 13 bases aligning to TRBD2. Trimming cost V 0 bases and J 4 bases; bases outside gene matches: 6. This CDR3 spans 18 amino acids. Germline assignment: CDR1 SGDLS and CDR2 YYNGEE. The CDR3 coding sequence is TGTGCCAGCAGCGTAGGTCCCACTAGCGGGGGGGTCACCGGGGAGCTGTTTTTT. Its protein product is CASSVGPTSGGVTGELFF.

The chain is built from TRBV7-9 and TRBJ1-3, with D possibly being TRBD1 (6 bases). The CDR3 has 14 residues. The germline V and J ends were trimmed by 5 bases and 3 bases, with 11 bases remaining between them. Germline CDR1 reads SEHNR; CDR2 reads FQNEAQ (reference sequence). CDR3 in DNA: TGTGCCAGCAGCCAACAGGGAATTGGAAACACCATATATTTT. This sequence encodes CASSQQGIGNTIYF.

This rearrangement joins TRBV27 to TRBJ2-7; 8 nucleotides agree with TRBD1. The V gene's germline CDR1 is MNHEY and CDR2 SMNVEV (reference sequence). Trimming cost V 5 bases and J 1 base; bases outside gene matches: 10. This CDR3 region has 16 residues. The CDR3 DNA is TGTGCCAGCAGTCCTCGACAGGGGATAACTTCCTACGAGCAGTACTTC. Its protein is CASSPRQGITSYEQYF.

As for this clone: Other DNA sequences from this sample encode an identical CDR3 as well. The CDR3 DNA is TGTGCCAGCTCACCGGGGCAGGGGGAAAAACTGTTTTTT. It codes for CASSPGQGEKLFF. The V call is TRBV18, the J call TRBJ1-4; D is perhaps TRBD1 (6 bases). The germline V gene encodes CDR1 KGHSH and CDR2 LQKENI. The CDR3 has 13 residues. V lost 3 bases and J lost 8, with 10 bases in between.

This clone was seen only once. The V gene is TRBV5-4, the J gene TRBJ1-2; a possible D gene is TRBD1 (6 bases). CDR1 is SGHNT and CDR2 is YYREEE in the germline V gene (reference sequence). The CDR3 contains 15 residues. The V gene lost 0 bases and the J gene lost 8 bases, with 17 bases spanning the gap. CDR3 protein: CASSLGQVGAGGYTF. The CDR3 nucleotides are TGTGCCAGCAGCTTGGGACAGGTGGGGGCCGGGGGCTACACCTTC.

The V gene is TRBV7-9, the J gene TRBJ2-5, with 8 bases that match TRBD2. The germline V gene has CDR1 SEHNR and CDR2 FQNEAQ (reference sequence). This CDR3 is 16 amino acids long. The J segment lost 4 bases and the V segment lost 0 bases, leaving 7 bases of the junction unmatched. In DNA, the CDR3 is TGTGCCAGCAGCTTAGCCCGGGGGGGCCTCGGAGAGACCCAGTACTTC. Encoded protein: CASSLARGGLGETQYF. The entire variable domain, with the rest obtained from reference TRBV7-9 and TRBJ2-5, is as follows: DTGVSQNPRHKITKRGQNVTFRCDPISEHNRLYWYRQTLGQGPEFLTYFQNEAQLEKSRLLSDRFSAERPKGSFSTLEIQRTEQGDSAMYLCASSLARGGLGETQYFGPGTRLLVL.

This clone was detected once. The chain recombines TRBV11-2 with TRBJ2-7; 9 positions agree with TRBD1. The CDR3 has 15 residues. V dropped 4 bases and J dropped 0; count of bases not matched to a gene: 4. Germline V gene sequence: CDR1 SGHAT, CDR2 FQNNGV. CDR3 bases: TGTGCCAGCAGCTCTTCGACAGGGGGCTCCTACGAGCAGTACTTC. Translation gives CASSSSTGGSYEQYF. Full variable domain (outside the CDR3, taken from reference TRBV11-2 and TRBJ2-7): EAGVAQSPRYKIIEKRQSVAFWCNPISGHATLYWYQQILGQGPKLLIQFQNNGVVDDSQLPKDRFSAERLKGVDSTLKIQPAKLEDSAVYLCASSSSTGGSYEQYFGPGTRLTVT.

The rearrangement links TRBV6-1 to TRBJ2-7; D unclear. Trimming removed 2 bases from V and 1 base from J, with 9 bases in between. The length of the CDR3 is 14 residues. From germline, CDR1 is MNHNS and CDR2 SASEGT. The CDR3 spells CASSEMPESYEQYF. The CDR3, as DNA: TGTGCCAGCAGTGAAATGCCGGAGTCCTACGAGCAGTACTTC.